This T cell receptor (beta chain) was sequenced in a study of early stage breast cancer tumors. The study, taken as a whole, reports: Unsorted bulk genomic DNA sequencing lacked pairing and functional marker data. Commonly generated sequences made up most enriched TCRB sequences shared between patients.

Blood replicates held 0.5 ug DNA, tumor or normal breast about 1.5 ug, two each. Data came from immunoSEQ multiplex PCR; TCRdb stores just in-frame clones and leaves some out. The table has approximately 52,000 clones, 65% to 90% seen once. With respect to this clone: Its specificity is unknown.

The CDR3 has 16 residues. Germline V gene sequence: CDR1 SEHNR, CDR2 FQNEAQ (reference sequence). Trimming took 5 bases from V and 7 from J, leaving 23 bases between them. The rearrangement links TRBV7-9 to TRBJ2-5, with D perhaps TRBD2 (6 bases). Input material: blood. This sequence was found in a person aged 50-59 years with breast cancer. CDR3 loop: CASSPGPGGPQRTQYF. As DNA, the CDR3 is TGTGCCAGCAGCCCGGGCCCCGGGGGTCCCCAAAGGACCCAGTACTTC.